This entry is about one TCR beta chain. Its antigen remains unidentified. It was with a sample-barcoded 5' primer and a J-beta primer mix that a second PCR of roughly 6 to 12 cycles was run. A template-switch adaptor with 12 random nucleotides tagged each cDNA molecule. TCRdb re-derived calls from the 5' RACE reads in MiXCR, one entry per CDR3 protein. This repertoire shows roughly 800,000 distinct CDR3 sequences, 20% to 30% found once; its top ten account for over 2.5%. The CDR3 extends over 13 amino acids. V was trimmed by 6 bases and J by 0 bases, leaving 11 bases between them. Germline V gene data show CDR1 as SQVTM and CDR2 as ANQGSEA. These data come from a study of blood T cells in healthy people across ages. Overall study findings and caveats: Naive CD4+ cells and diversity were both higher in long-lived donors than in aged donors.

Extractions gave at least 5 micrograms of total RNA per sample. These data were also filed under a second study, of T cells of mothers and their children. That report notes: A slight, non-significant increase in overlap was found for related mother-child pairs relative to unrelated pairs.

This TCR came from a boy aged 5-17 years in good health. The rearrangement joins TRBV29-1 to TRBJ1-2, with D possibly TRBD1 on 6 matching bases. Material for sequencing was blood. The CDR3 bases are TGCAGCGTGGGGGGGCAGGCTAACTATGGCTACACCTTC. It yields the protein CSVGGQANYGYTF.